This T cell receptor beta chain was captured by sequencing in a study of CD8 T cells in ankylosing spondylitis. Notes on this clonotype: Its antigen is not identified.

From the 5' RACE reads, TCRdb called clonotypes with MiXCR, one entry per CDR3 protein. The repertoire holds about 450,000 distinct CDR3 sequences, roughly 26% seen once, with about 0.9% in the top ten. Whole-study results and caveats: Made up of fewer than ten highly homologous variants, a TCR beta motif appeared characteristic of ankylosing spondylitis blood.

The specimen sequenced was blood, either unsorted or a sorted T cell fraction (not recorded which). The sequence was obtained from a male donor with ankylosing spondylitis.

CDR3 protein: CASSQGSGVVSYNEQFF. The CDR3 nucleotides read TGCGCCAGCAGCCAAGGTAGTGGAGTCGTATCCTACAATGAGCAGTTCTTC. The genes are TRBV4-1 and TRBJ2-1, with D unclear. This CDR3 contains 17 residues. The germline gives CDR1 MGHRA, CDR2 YSYEKL. With 1 base removed from V and 1 base from J, the gap between germline ends came to 14 bases.